One sample yielded the 28 T cell receptor beta chains listed below, sequenced in a study of persistence of HIV-infected CD4 T cells. Which antigens these TCRs recognize remains unknown. The immunoSEQ assay was version 4, run in survey mode. Profiling relied on immunoSEQ multiplex PCR, and the TCRdb table lists in-frame clones only, not all of them. The data contain some 9,200 clones, 82% of them singletons. Overlapping HIV-1 Gag 15-mer peptides at 0.8 to 1 ug per peptide per mL were used. Sorting selected CD4+ T cells upregulating both CD40 ligand and CD69. Material: CD4+ T cells sorted from PBMCs after approximately 18-hour stimulation, obtained from a patient who received antiretroviral therapy. The receptors shown here come from an adult woman with HIV who was CMV-seropositive.

V and J are TRBV7-2 and TRBJ2-6, with D unclear. V shed 3 bases and J shed 5 bases, with 8 bases lying between them. The CDR3 sequence is 14 residues long. CDR1 SGHTA and CDR2 FQGNSA come from the germline V gene. The CDR3 loop reads CASSFYERANVLTF. As DNA, the CDR3 is TGTGCCAGCAGCTTTTACGAGAGGGCCAACGTCCTGACTTTC. Combining the CDR3 with reference TRBV7-2 and TRBJ2-6 gives the whole variable domain GAGVSQSPSNKVTEKGKDVELRCDPISGHTALYWYRQSLGQGLEFLIYFQGNSAPDKSGLPSDRFSAERTGGSVSTLTIQRTQQEDSAVYLCASSFYERANVLTFGAGSRLTVL.

The chain joins TRBV6-5 to TRBJ1-4; tentative D call: TRBD1 (5 bases). The V end was cut by 6 bases, the J end by 0 bases, with 11 bases between. Germline V gene data show CDR1 as MNHEY and CDR2 as SVGAGI. This CDR3 spans 15 amino acids. CDR3: CASRPEGTTNEKLFF. The CDR3 DNA is TGTGCCAGCAGACCCGAGGGGACAACTAATGAAAAACTGTTTTTT.

The chain carries TRBV30 and TRBJ1-2; no reliable D call. Trimming took 2 bases from V and 2 from J, leaving 9 bases between them. The CDR3 has 13 amino acids. The germline gives CDR1 GTSNPN, CDR2 SVGIG (reference sequence). The CDR3 sequence is CAWSRGINYGYTF. For the CDR3, the DNA is TGTGCCTGGAGTCGGGGTATCAACTATGGCTACACCTTC.

V and J are TRBV28 and TRBJ1-6, with D hard to call. CDR3 size: 16 residues. Trimming left V 6 bases short and J 7 bases short, with 19 bases between. Germline V gives CDR1 MDHEN, CDR2 SYDVKM. The CDR3 bases are TGTGCCAGCAGCTACCACCCGACGCGGATAAATTCACCCCTCCACTTT. Protein: CASSYHPTRINSPLHF.

The gene calls are TRBV29-1 and TRBJ1-2; perhaps TRBD1 as D (5 bases). Looked up from germline, CDR1 is SQVTM and CDR2 is ANQGSEA. This CDR3 has 15 residues. V was clipped by 5 bases and J by 0 bases, with 16 bases between them. CDR3 coding DNA: TGCAGCGTTTTGACCGGGACCTATGCTAACTATGGCTACACCTTC. It is translated as CSVLTGTYANYGYTF.

The J gene is TRBJ1-2, the V gene TRBV10-1; 7 bases agree with TRBD1. With 3 bases clipped from V and 2 bases from J, the junction kept 6 bases outside the gene matches. Germline loops: CDR1 WNHNN, CDR2 SYGVQD (reference sequence). The CDR3 runs 15 residues. CDR3 DNA sequence: TGCGCCAGCAGTGACCCATCGACAGGGAACTATGGCTACACCTTC. Residues: CASSDPSTGNYGYTF.

The CDR3 loop is CASSYGTGRGTGELFF. The CDR3 DNA reads TGTGCCAGCAGTTACGGGACAGGCCGAGGTACCGGGGAGCTGTTTTTT. The chain carries TRBV6-5 and TRBJ2-2; 8 nucleotides agree with TRBD1. The V and J ends lost 2 bases and 5 bases, in that order; junction bases with no gene match: 7. Germline CDR1 reads MNHEY; CDR2 reads SVGAGI. The CDR3 has 16 amino acids.

A few counts support this clone. The chain joins TRBV9 to TRBJ2-5; TRBD2 matches at 13 bases. CDR3 size: 16 residues. The J segment lost 5 bases and the V segment lost 2 bases, leaving 6 bases of the junction unmatched. Germline values: CDR1 SGDLS, CDR2 YYNGEE. The CDR3 bases are TGTGCCAGCAGCGTTACTAGCGGGGGGGCCCCGGAGACCCAGTACTTC. This encodes CASSVTSGGAPETQYF. The full variable domain, in which reference TRBV9 and TRBJ2-5 provide the parts outside the CDR3, is DSGVTQTPKHLITATGQRVTLRCSPRSGDLSVYWYQQSLDQGLQFLIQYYNGEERAKGNILERFSAQQFPDLHSELNLSSLELGDSALYFCASSVTSGGAPETQYFGPGTRLLVL.

The chain has TRBV28 and TRBJ1-1, with TRBD1 identical over 8 bases. V lost 6 bases to trimming and J lost 4 bases; unmatched junction nucleotides: 7. The CDR3 is 14 amino acids. CDR1 and CDR2 from the germline V gene are MDHEN and SYDVKM. The CDR3 loop is CASRPGQEFTEAFF. Here the CDR3 DNA reads TGTGCCAGCAGGCCGGGACAGGAATTCACTGAAGCTTTCTTT.

J is TRBJ1-2 and V is TRBV28, with D hard to call. The ends were cut back, 5 bases at V and 0 bases at J, with 22 bases in the middle. The CDR3 covers 18 residues. The germline gives CDR1 MDHEN, CDR2 SYDVKM. The chain's CDR3 is CASSRPVIGIGTNYGYTF. The CDR3 DNA is TGTGCCAGCAGTCGCCCCGTGATAGGTATCGGAACTAACTATGGCTACACCTTC.

V and J are TRBV9 and TRBJ1-2; 8 nucleotides line up with TRBD1. Germline V gene lookup returns CDR1 SGDLS and CDR2 YYNGEE. J was trimmed by 4 bases and V by 5 bases; bases with no gene match: 7. The CDR3 loop spans 14 amino acids. The CDR3 loop is CASSKQGVVYGYTF. As DNA, the CDR3 is TGTGCCAGCAGTAAACAGGGGGTTGTCTATGGCTACACCTTC.

V is TRBV5-1 and J is TRBJ2-1; 9 bases align to TRBD2. The junction had 4 bases not matched to a gene; V was cut back by 6 bases and J by 0 bases. CDR3 length equals 15 residues. From germline, CDR1 is SGHRS and CDR2 YFSETQ. As DNA, the CDR3 is TGCGCCAGCACACAAGCGGGAGGCTCCTACAATGAGCAGTTCTTC. Residues: CASTQAGGSYNEQFF.

The genes are TRBV28 and TRBJ1-5; D remains ambiguous. The CDR3 totals 14 residues. Trimming cost V 8 bases and J 0 bases, with 11 bases left between them. The germline V gene encodes CDR1 MDHEN and CDR2 SYDVKM. CDR3 in amino acids: CASSGRDSNQPQHF. As DNA, the CDR3 is TGTGCCAGCTCGGGGAGGGATAGCAATCAGCCCCAGCATTTT.

This clone was seen more than once but under ten times. The chain couples TRBV5-5 to TRBJ1-1; a weak D match, TRBD1 (6 bases). Germline V CDR1 and CDR2: SGHKS, YYEKEE (reference sequence). The CDR3 spans 15 residues. Trimming shortened V by 2 bases and J by 4 bases, and 15 bases separated the two germline ends. In nucleotides, the CDR3 is TGTGCCAGCAGCTTTGCTGGGGGAGGGGGCACTGAAGCTTTCTTT. Translated, it gives CASSFAGGGGTEAFF. The complete variable domain, with remaining parts taken from reference TRBV5-5 and TRBJ1-1, reads DAGVTQSPTHLIKTRGQQVTLRCSPISGHKSVSWYQQVLGQGPQFIFQYYEKEERGRGNFPDRFSARQFPNYSSELNVNALLLGDSALYLCASSFAGGGGTEAFFGQGTRLTVV.

The chain recombines TRBV10-3 with TRBJ1-1; a weak D match, TRBD1 (5 bases). There are 16 residues in the CDR3. Trimming removed 7 bases at V and 2 bases at J, with 20 bases between. Germline assignment: CDR1 ENHRY and CDR2 SYGVKD. CDR3 coding DNA: TGTGCCATCATCGCAGGGTCCGGGGGGAAAAACACTGAAGCTTTCTTT. The encoded protein is CAIIAGSGGKNTEAFF.

The chain carries TRBV28 and TRBJ1-4; D is uncertain. CDR1 and CDR2 (germline): MDHEN, SYDVKM. The V gene lost 1 base and the J gene lost 7 bases, with 7 bases spanning the gap. The CDR3 has 13 amino acids. For the CDR3, the DNA is TGTGCCAGCAGTTTATTGCTCGGTGAAAAACTGTTTTTT. Protein: CASSLLLGEKLFF.

This sequence joins TRBV27 and TRBJ2-7; weak D call: TRBD2 (6 bases). Germline V CDR1 and CDR2: MNHEY, SMNVEV (reference sequence). The CDR3 runs to 15 residues. DNA for the CDR3: TGTGCAACTGCATCGGGACTCGCCAGCTCCTACGAGCAGTACTTC. This gives the protein CATASGLASSYEQYF.

The chain carries TRBV6-5 and TRBJ1-2, with a weak D call TRBD1 (6 bases). V shed 7 bases and J shed 2 bases, with 14 bases lying between them. This CDR3 spans 14 amino acids. Germline V gives CDR1 MNHEY, CDR2 SVGAGI. The CDR3 coding sequence is TGTGCCAGCATCCCCTCGAGGGGGAACTATGGCTACACCTTC. It is translated as CASIPSRGNYGYTF.

This chain joins TRBV5-1 and TRBJ2-2, with D perhaps TRBD2 (5 bases). The CDR3 extends over 16 amino acids. The germline V gene encodes CDR1 SGHRS and CDR2 YFSETQ. V lost 4 bases to trimming and J lost 6 bases, with 19 bases between them. This CDR3 is CASSPRLAITSGELFF. In DNA form, the CDR3 reads TGCGCCAGCAGCCCCCGGTTAGCGATTACGTCCGGGGAGCTGTTTTTT.

The V call is TRBV5-1, the J call TRBJ2-7; 8 bases map to TRBD2. Germline lookup yields CDR1 SGHRS and CDR2 YFSETQ. V lost 1 base, J lost 5 bases, and 11 bases stayed unmatched. This CDR3 is 16 amino acids long. CDR3 region: CASSLNSGAGEDEQYF. The CDR3 DNA sequence: TGCGCCAGCAGCTTGAATTCGGGAGCGGGAGAGGACGAGCAGTACTTC.

V and J are TRBV9 and TRBJ1-2; 8 nucleotides agree with TRBD1. Germline assignment: CDR1 SGDLS and CDR2 YYNGEE. The V gene end was trimmed by 4 bases and the J gene end by 7 bases; junction bases not matched to a gene: 12. The CDR3 is made up of 15 amino acids. Here the CDR3 reads CASSPTGTGAVGYTF. For the CDR3, the DNA is TGTGCCAGCAGCCCCACCGGGACAGGAGCGGTTGGCTACACCTTC. Filled out from reference TRBV9 and TRBJ1-2, the complete variable domain reads DSGVTQTPKHLITATGQRVTLRCSPRSGDLSVYWYQQSLDQGLQFLIQYYNGEERAKGNILERFSAQQFPDLHSELNLSSLELGDSALYFCASSPTGTGAVGYTFGSGTRLTVV.

This chain connects TRBV30 to TRBJ2-4; no reliable D call. Germline assignment: CDR1 GTSNPN and CDR2 SVGIG (reference sequence). There are 15 residues in the CDR3. The V end lost 5 bases, the J end lost 0 bases, and 14 bases lay between the germline ends. Here the CDR3 DNA reads TGTGCCTGGCCAGATTCCAGGCTAGCCAAAAACATTCAGTACTTC. Protein product: CAWPDSRLAKNIQYF.

Points on this clone: The sample contains more than one DNA sequence encoding this CDR3. The genes are TRBV6-5 and TRBJ1-1; D not resolved. Trimming left V 6 bases short and J 2 bases short, with 4 bases between. In germline, CDR1 is MNHEY, CDR2 SVGAGI. CDR3 length equals 11 residues. CDR3 protein: CASRDNTEAFF. The CDR3 coding sequence is TGTGCCAGCAGAGATAACACTGAAGCTTTCTTT.

The chain uses TRBV4-1 and TRBJ1-5; 7 nucleotides agree with TRBD1. V was clipped by 2 bases and J by 4 bases; unmatched bases: 11. The CDR3 loop spans 17 amino acids. CDR1 MGHRA and CDR2 YSYEKL come from the germline V gene. CDR3 coding DNA: TGCGCCAGCAGCCAAAGCCCAGACAGGGTTCGGAATCAGCCCCAGCATTTT. Amino acids: CASSQSPDRVRNQPQHF.

The V and J genes are TRBV28 and TRBJ1-4, with a possible D match to TRBD1 (5 bases). The V and J ends lost 6 bases and 10 bases respectively, with 18 bases between them. Germline assignment: CDR1 MDHEN and CDR2 SYDVKM. The CDR3 runs to 14 residues. CDR3 nucleotides: TGTGCCAGCAGACTTGACAGCCCCCCAAGAAAACTGTTTTTT. Translating it yields CASRLDSPPRKLFF.

This clone was seen just once. The chain has TRBV19 and TRBJ1-1; the match to TRBD1 covers 10 bases. V trimming: 3 bases; J trimming: 1 base; junction bases outside the gene matches: 5. Germline lookup yields CDR1 LNHDA and CDR2 SQIVND (reference sequence). The CDR3 consists of 16 residues. The CDR3 loop is CASSMGTGEWNTEAFF. The CDR3 DNA follows: TGTGCCAGTAGTATGGGGACAGGGGAGTGGAACACTGAAGCTTTCTTT.

The chain combines TRBV3-1 (or the pseudogene TRBV3-2) with TRBJ2-7; 10 nucleotides match TRBD2. CDR3 length equals 16 residues. V shed 2 bases, J shed 0 bases, and the junction held 4 bases outside the gene matches. CDR1 and CDR2 (germline): LGHDT, YNNKEL (reference sequence). CDR3: CASSQYSGRSSYEQYF. CDR3 bases: TGTGCCAGCAGCCAATATAGCGGGAGGAGCTCCTACGAGCAGTACTTC.

The chain employs TRBV6-5 and TRBJ1-5; the match to TRBD1 covers 8 bases. The length of the CDR3 is 15 residues. V shed 7 bases, J shed 5 bases, and the junction held 10 bases outside the gene matches. Germline CDR1 reads MNHEY; CDR2 reads SVGAGI. The CDR3: CASNSRQGIHQPQHF. DNA for the CDR3: TGTGCCAGCAATAGTAGACAGGGGATCCATCAGCCCCAGCATTTT.